The 5 T cell receptor beta chains below come from one sample, sequenced in a study of spatial heterogeneity in lung cancer. Stated time point: sample taken at primary tumor resection. TCRdb ran MiXCR on the 5' RACE reads and lists one entry per CDR3 protein. The data hold some 22,000 distinct CDR3 sequences, with over 4.5% observed a single time. The source material was PBMCs, sampled at surgery. The receptors come from a male donor with early-stage non-small cell lung cancer.

This clonotype appeared many times. The chain is built from TRBV7-9 and TRBJ1-2; no clear D. Germline values: CDR1 SEHNR, CDR2 FQNEAQ (reference sequence). V lost 3 bases, J lost 8 bases, and 13 bases lay in between. The CDR3 is 13 amino acids. CDR3 nucleotides: TGTGCCAGCAGCTTCGAGGAAGGATACGGCTACACCTTC. This sequence encodes CASSFEEGYGYTF.

Regarding this clonotype: This may stem from a read error, because a much larger clone lies one nucleotide away. The rearrangement links TRBV3-1 to TRBJ1-2, with unresolved D. CDR1 is LGHDT and CDR2 is YNNKEL in the germline V gene (reference sequence). This CDR3 has 12 residues. CDR3 sequence: CVSSQDEGGYTF. In DNA form, the CDR3 reads TGTGTCAGCAGCCAAGATGAAGGAGGCTACACCTTC.

Judged by abundance, this clonotype is medium-sized. The chain links TRBV3-1 to TRBJ2-3; D not certain. Germline loops: CDR1 LGHDT, CDR2 YNNKEL (reference sequence). The V gene lost 5 bases and the J gene lost 3 bases, with 12 bases spanning the gap. The length of the CDR3 is 14 residues. DNA of the CDR3: TGTGCCAGCAGCTCAAGAGGCCGGACAGATACGCAGTATTTT. It codes for CASSSRGRTDTQYF.

This clonotype has a count of ten or more. The V call is TRBV5-6, the J call TRBJ2-2; D unclear. The CDR3 runs 16 residues. The germline CDR1 and CDR2 sequences are SGHDT and YYEEEE. The V end lost 1 base, the J end lost 4 bases, and 14 bases lay between the germline ends. DNA for the CDR3: TGTGCCAGCAGCTTGTATGAACTCCTAGTCACCGGGGAGCTGTTTTTT. Its protein product is CASSLYELLVTGELFF. The whole variable domain, remainder taken from reference TRBV5-6 and TRBJ2-2, is DAGVTQSPTHLIKTRGQQVTLRCSPKSGHDTVSWYQQALGQGPQFIFQYYEEEERQRGNFPDRFSGHQFPNYSSELNVNALLLGDSALYLCASSLYELLVTGELFFGEGSRLTVL.

The table lists this clonotype with many counts. This CDR3 is CASSSSSTEAFF. The CDR3 nucleotides are TGTGCCAGCAGTTCGTCGTCCACTGAAGCTTTCTTT. The chain employs TRBV6-5 and TRBJ1-1; D is ambiguous. The germline V and J ends were trimmed by 4 bases and 4 bases, with 7 bases remaining between them. Germline values: CDR1 MNHEY, CDR2 SVGAGI. The CDR3 extends over 12 amino acids.